The 23 T cell receptor beta chains given below trace back to one sample, sequenced in a study of OX40 agonist ivuxolimab in advanced cancers. Using immunoSEQ multiplex PCR, the repertoire was profiled, and TCRdb retains in-frame clones only, with some absent. In the table there are 45,000 to 60,000 clones, roughly 90% of which are singletons. Sequenced here: CD4+ or CD8+ T cells sorted from blood, sampled in a trial of the OX40 agonist ivuxolimab. The receptor set was obtained from an adult with an advanced solid tumor such as melanoma, head and neck, liver or kidney cancer.

This chain links TRBV6-4 with TRBJ1-6, with 7 nucleotides matching TRBD1. After removal of 2 bases from V and 5 bases from J, the junction contained 6 bases not matched to a gene. The CDR3 sequence is 16 residues long. Germline loops: CDR1 MRHNA, CDR2 SNTAGT. Here the CDR3 DNA reads TGTGCCAGCAGTGACCCCGGGACAGAAGATAATTCACCCCTCCACTTT. Protein: CASSDPGTEDNSPLHF.

The chain uses TRBV11-2 and TRBJ1-2, with D perhaps matching TRBD1 (5 bases). Germline CDR1 and CDR2: SGHAT and FQNNGV. The CDR3 covers 12 residues. The V end was cut by 8 bases, the J end by 3 bases, with 10 bases between. This CDR3 is CASDGADYGYTF. For the CDR3, the DNA is TGTGCCAGCGACGGGGCGGACTATGGCTACACCTTC.

The chain carries TRBV2 and TRBJ1-6; D remains unclear. The CDR3 runs to 16 residues. Trimming pared 2 bases from V and 0 bases from J, leaving 8 bases between. From germline, CDR1 is SNHLY and CDR2 FYNNEI. The DNA for the CDR3 is TGTGCCAGCAGTGAAACAGAGTCCTCCTATAATTCACCCCTCCACTTT. It is translated as CASSETESSYNSPLHF.

The V gene is TRBV7-2, the J gene TRBJ2-3; TRBD2 might be the D (7 bases). The CDR3 runs to 14 residues. Germline V CDR1 and CDR2: SGHTA, FQGNSA. V shed 5 bases and J shed 2 bases, with 11 bases lying between them. CDR3 in DNA: TGTGCCAGCAGCAGGGGGGGCCCCACAGATACGCAGTATTTT. It translates to CASSRGGPTDTQYF. The whole variable domain, remainder taken from reference TRBV7-2 and TRBJ2-3, is GAGVSQSPSNKVTEKGKDVELRCDPISGHTALYWYRQSLGQGLEFLIYFQGNSAPDKSGLPSDRFSAERTGGSVSTLTIQRTQQEDSAVYLCASSRGGPTDTQYFGPGTRLTVL.

This CDR3 is CSGTGSTDTQYF. CDR3 nucleotide sequence: TGCAGCGGGACAGGGAGCACAGATACGCAGTATTTT. The rearrangement joins TRBV29-1 to TRBJ2-3; 8 bases line up with TRBD1. CDR3 length equals 12 residues. Losses at the gene ends were 7 bases for V and 0 bases for J; bases not matched to a gene: 0. In germline, CDR1 is SQVTM, CDR2 ANQGSEA.

In nucleotides, the CDR3 is TGTGCCAGCAGCCAGTTAAGAGATAATTCACCCCTCCACTTT. Translation: CASSQLRDNSPLHF. This rearrangement joins TRBV14 to TRBJ1-6; D unresolved. The ends were cut back, 3 bases at V and 5 bases at J, with 8 bases in the middle. The CDR3 sequence is 14 residues long. CDR1 and CDR2 from the germline V gene are SGHDN and FVKESK.

The rearrangement uses TRBV28 and TRBJ1-5, with 7 bases fitting TRBD1. Germline V gene lookup returns CDR1 MDHEN and CDR2 SYDVKM. Unmatched junction bases numbered 8, after V lost 6 bases and J lost 9 bases. The CDR3 is made up of 13 amino acids. CDR3 coding DNA: TGTGCCAGCAGAAGACCGACAGGGCGGCCCCAGCATTTT. It encodes CASRRPTGRPQHF.

The CDR3, as DNA: TGTGCCAGCAGCCCGAGGGCCTACAGGGGGCAGAGAGAGACCCAGTACTTC. This sequence encodes CASSPRAYRGQRETQYF. This chain joins TRBV7-9 and TRBJ2-5, with 9 nucleotides matching TRBD1. Germline assignment: CDR1 SEHNR and CDR2 FQNEAQ (reference sequence). This CDR3 has 17 amino acids. V lost 5 bases to trimming and J lost 4 bases; unmatched junction nucleotides: 14. Based on the CDR3 plus reference TRBV7-9 and TRBJ2-5, the full variable domain is DTGVSQNPRHKITKRGQNVTFRCDPISEHNRLYWYRQTLGQGPEFLTYFQNEAQLEKSRLLSDRFSAERPKGSFSTLEIQRTEQGDSAMYLCASSPRAYRGQRETQYFGPGTRLLVL.

The chain is built from TRBV4-2 and TRBJ2-3; 11 nucleotides align to TRBD2. The junction had 7 bases not matched to a gene; V was cut back by 3 bases and J by 2 bases. This CDR3 spans 17 amino acids. Germline CDR1 and CDR2: LGHNA and YNFKEQ. The CDR3 sequence: CASSQGVAGGDTDTQYF. CDR3 nucleotides: TGTGCCAGCAGCCAGGGAGTAGCGGGGGGGGACACAGATACGCAGTATTTT.

The rearrangement joins TRBV19 to TRBJ1-2; D not certain. The V and J ends lost 5 bases and 0 bases respectively, with 4 bases between them. The CDR3 loop spans 12 amino acids. Germline V lookup: CDR1 LNHDA, CDR2 SQIVND (reference sequence). This chain's CDR3 is CASSAANYGYTF. Written as DNA, the CDR3 is TGTGCCAGTAGTGCAGCTAACTATGGCTACACCTTC. Complete variable domain (other parts from reference TRBV19 and TRBJ1-2): DGGITQSPKYLFRKEGQNVTLSCEQNLNHDAMYWYRQDPGQGLRLIYYSQIVNDFQKGDIAEGYSVSREKKESFPLTVTSAQKNPTAFYLCASSAANYGYTFGSGTRLTVV.

J is TRBJ2-1 and V is TRBV6-4, with D unresolved. V lost 0 bases and J lost 6, with 18 bases in between. Germline V gene sequence: CDR1 MRHNA, CDR2 SNTAGT. CDR3 length equals 17 residues. The CDR3, as DNA: TGTGCCAGCAGTGACTCTTCGTTACGCTTTAGGGTCAATGAGCAGTTCTTC. Its translation is CASSDSSLRFRVNEQFF.

The chain has TRBV19 and TRBJ1-2; 7 bases are shared with TRBD1. The V and J ends lost 6 bases and 3 bases, in that order; junction bases with no gene match: 4. The germline V gene has CDR1 LNHDA and CDR2 SQIVND (reference sequence). CDR3 length: 13 amino acids. The chain's CDR3 is CASRSGTDYGYTF. The CDR3 DNA reads TGTGCCAGTAGATCCGGGACAGACTATGGCTACACCTTC.

The rearrangement links TRBV6-6 to TRBJ1-2, with 7 positions matching TRBD1. Germline-derived CDR1 and CDR2 are MNHNY and SVGAGI (reference sequence). This CDR3 is 16 amino acids long. Germline trimming cut 6 bases from V and 7 bases from J; bases unmatched to any gene: 17. The CDR3 spells CASRRRTDRRSGGYTF. In DNA form, the CDR3 reads TGTGCCAGCAGGCGACGGACGGACAGGCGGTCGGGTGGCTACACCTTC.

The chain joins TRBV5-6 to TRBJ2-3, with D possibly matching TRBD2 (6 bases). The CDR3 contains 14 residues. The ends were cut back, 4 bases at V and 5 bases at J, with 14 bases in the middle. The germline V gene encodes CDR1 SGHDT and CDR2 YYEEEE. CDR3 protein: CASSTEGFKDTQYF. The CDR3 coding sequence is TGTGCCAGCAGCACGGAGGGGTTTAAAGATACGCAGTATTTT. The full variable domain, rest sourced from reference TRBV5-6 and TRBJ2-3, is DAGVTQSPTHLIKTRGQQVTLRCSPKSGHDTVSWYQQALGQGPQFIFQYYEEEERQRGNFPDRFSGHQFPNYSSELNVNALLLGDSALYLCASSTEGFKDTQYFGPGTRLTVL.

This chain connects TRBV19 to TRBJ1-5; tentatively, D is TRBD1 (6 bases). V gave up 7 bases and J gave up 0 bases, with 22 bases separating them. CDR1 is LNHDA, CDR2 SQIVND, per germline (reference sequence). The CDR3 totals 18 residues. For the CDR3, the DNA is TGTGCCAGTACCCTAGGGGGGCTCTCGGGCTATAGCAATCAGCCCCAGCATTTT. It yields the protein CASTLGGLSGYSNQPQHF.

This rearrangement joins TRBV21-1 to TRBJ2-7; TRBD1, the table's D call, lacks a check against the DNA. TRBV21-1 counts as a pseudogene. This CDR3 spans 16 amino acids. CDR3 amino acids: CASSPWEGQGFHEQYF. The CDR3 bases are TGTGCCAGCAGCCCCTGGGAGGGACAGGGCTTCCACGAGCAGTACTTC.

This rearrangement joins TRBV10-1 to TRBJ2-3, with a weak D call TRBD1 (5 bases). V was clipped by 4 bases and J by 4 bases, with 21 bases between them. Germline assignment: CDR1 WNHNN and CDR2 SYGVQD (reference sequence). CDR3 length equals 17 residues. CDR3 sequence reads: CASSALGSRGQADTQYF. The CDR3 DNA sequence: TGCGCCAGCAGTGCGCTTGGATCAAGGGGCCAGGCAGATACGCAGTATTTT.

CDR3 DNA: TGTGCCAGTAGTATAGATGAGATCTTAGGGCAGAACACCGGGGAGCTGTTTTTT. Translated, it gives CASSIDEILGQNTGELFF. The chain carries TRBV19 and TRBJ2-2, with D unresolved. V lost 0 bases, J lost 1 base, and 15 bases lay in between. The CDR3 spans 18 residues. CDR1 and CDR2 (germline): LNHDA, SQIVND (reference sequence).

V gene TRBV5-4 combines with J gene TRBJ1-4; weak D call: TRBD1 (6 bases). Germline lookup yields CDR1 SGHNT and CDR2 YYREEE (reference sequence). Trimming removed 4 bases from V and 5 bases from J, with 15 bases in between. This CDR3 has 15 residues. The CDR3 spells CASSQTGTSNEKLFF. The DNA for the CDR3 is TGTGCCAGCAGCCAAACCGGGACATCGAATGAAAAACTGTTTTTT.

CDR3 bases: TGTGCCAGCAGTTACCCCGACAACTATGGCTACACCTTC. The encoded protein is CASSYPDNYGYTF. The rearrangement uses TRBV28 and TRBJ1-2; D uncertain. CDR1 is MDHEN and CDR2 is SYDVKM in the germline V gene. The CDR3 runs to 13 residues. The germline V and J ends were trimmed by 4 bases and 2 bases, with 8 bases remaining between them.

The genes are TRBV6-1 and TRBJ2-7; 12 positions match TRBD2. The V and J ends lost 10 bases and 2 bases, in that order; junction bases with no gene match: 6. The CDR3 contains 14 residues. CDR1 MNHNS and CDR2 SASEGT come from the germline V gene. The CDR3 DNA reads as TGTGCCACGGGAAGGACTAGCGGGGCCTACGAGCAGTACTTC. Translated, it gives CATGRTSGAYEQYF.

The rearrangement links TRBV18 to TRBJ2-3; D might be TRBD1 (6 bases). Trimming left V 3 bases short and J 8 bases short, with 9 bases between. The CDR3 sequence is 12 residues long. Germline CDR1 and CDR2: KGHSH and LQKENI. The CDR3 DNA is TGTGCCAGCTCACCGACCAGGGGTACGCAGTATTTT. Translated, it gives CASSPTRGTQYF.

V usage is TRBV5-5 and J usage is TRBJ2-7; possibly TRBD2 for D (5 bases). CDR3 length: 13 residues. The germline gives CDR1 SGHKS, CDR2 YYEKEE (reference sequence). The V gene lost 3 bases and the J gene lost 7 bases, with 14 bases spanning the gap. The CDR3 reads CASSSERGLEQYF. For the CDR3, the DNA is TGTGCCAGCAGCTCCGAGCGCGGGCTTGAGCAGTACTTC.